The clone carrying this T cell receptor (beta chain) was recorded only once. This sample is drawn from a study of blood T cell repertoires in COVID-19. Study background: COVID-19 samples collected from the United States, Italy and Spain covered acute and convalescent phases. Nucleic acid was either cDNA or gDNA, and it came from T cells, B-cell-depleted T cells, or PBMCs.

TCRdb keeps only in-frame clones here, not all; method: immunoSEQ multiplex PCR. The table includes around 250,000 clones, roughly 90% detected once. The CDR3 covers 15 residues. The germline gives CDR1 MDHEN, CDR2 SYDVKM. Trimming took off 2 bases at V and 1 base at J, with 12 bases between the two ends. This sequence joins TRBV28 and TRBJ2-7; unclear D gene. This receptor was identified in a man between 60 and 75 years old with acute or convalescent COVID-19. The source material was peripheral blood. The CDR3 region is CASSLTLIGSYEQYF. DNA for the CDR3: TGTGCCAGCAGTTTAACACTAATCGGTTCCTACGAGCAGTACTTC.